Presented here are 26 T cell receptor beta chains from one specimen sequenced in a study of blood T cell repertoires in COVID-19. Measured with immunoSEQ multiplex PCR; TCRdb has only the in-frame clones, and not every one. In the table there are about 180,000 clones, around 88% of which are singletons. The material sequenced was PBMCs or T cells enriched from blood (not recorded which). The receptors stem from a woman aged 25 to 45 who had recovered from COVID-19.

V and J are TRBV15 and TRBJ2-2; 14 bases match TRBD2. V lost 1 base and J lost 7; bases outside the gene matches: 5. The CDR3 spans 17 residues. Germline assignment: CDR1 LNHNV and CDR2 YYDKDF (reference sequence). The CDR3 protein is CATSRVGLAGVGGELFF. CDR3 DNA: TGTGCCACCAGCAGAGTGGGACTAGCGGGAGTCGGCGGGGAGCTGTTTTTT.

This sequence joins TRBV9 and TRBJ2-7; 15 bases fit TRBD2. The V gene's germline CDR1 is SGDLS and CDR2 YYNGEE. V lost 3 bases to trimming and J lost 5 bases; unmatched junction nucleotides: 6. The CDR3 has 16 amino acids. In DNA, the CDR3 is TGTGCCAGCAGCGATGGACTAGCGGGAGGGTTGAACGAGCAGTACTTC. Translation gives CASSDGLAGGLNEQYF.

V gene TRBV24-1 combines with J gene TRBJ2-4; 10 bases map to TRBD1. V lost 3 bases, J lost 1 base, and 5 bases stayed unmatched. Germline V CDR1 and CDR2: KGHDR, SFDVKD. The CDR3 is 17 residues long. The CDR3 bases are TGTGCCACCAGTGATAGTGGGACAGGGGCTGCCAAAAACATTCAGTACTTC. Translated, it gives CATSDSGTGAAKNIQYF.

The chain recombines TRBV18 with TRBJ1-1, with 9 nucleotides matching TRBD1. CDR3 length: 17 residues. Germline V gene data show CDR1 as KGHSH and CDR2 as LQKENI. Trimming cost V 3 bases and J 3 bases; bases outside gene matches: 11. CDR3 coding DNA: TGTGCCAGCTCACCTTCTCGGGACAGGGATTATGACACTGAAGCTTTCTTT. The encoded protein is CASSPSRDRDYDTEAFF.

As regards this clone: At one end the junction does not follow the germline gene, possibly because of a read error. V usage is TRBV27 and J usage is TRBJ2-7, with D tentatively TRBD2 (5 bases). Germline CDR1 and CDR2: MNHEY and SMNVEV (reference sequence). The CDR3 sequence is 9 residues long. CDR3 amino acids: CASRSFRGF. The CDR3 region has the DNA TGTGCCAGCAGGAGCTTTCGGGGCTTC.

The rearrangement joins TRBV14 to TRBJ1-6; TRBD1 matches 8 bases. This CDR3 has 15 residues. The germline gives CDR1 SGHDN, CDR2 FVKESK. J was trimmed by 6 bases and V by 0 bases; bases with no gene match: 1. CDR3 sequence reads: CASSQEDRVNSPLHF. CDR3 in DNA: TGTGCCAGCAGCCAAGAGGACAGGGTTAATTCACCCCTCCACTTT. Filled out from reference TRBV14 and TRBJ1-6, the complete variable domain reads EAGVTQFPSHSVIEKGQTVTLRCDPISGHDNLYWYRRVMGKEIKFLLHFVKESKQDESGMPNNRFLAERTGGTYSTLKVQPAELEDSGVYFCASSQEDRVNSPLHFGNGTRLTVT.

V gene TRBV28 combines with J gene TRBJ2-5; 9 nucleotides line up with TRBD2. The CDR3 is 20 amino acids. J was trimmed by 4 bases and V by 4 bases; bases with no gene match: 22. Germline CDR1 and CDR2: MDHEN and SYDVKM. CDR3 protein: CASSYRDSPYLAGVAETQYF. CDR3 in DNA: TGTGCCAGCAGTTACCGGGACAGCCCGTACTTAGCGGGAGTAGCAGAGACCCAGTACTTC.

J is TRBJ2-5 and V is TRBV3-1 (or the pseudogene TRBV3-2), with 14 bases that match TRBD2. CDR1 LGHDT and CDR2 YNNKEL come from the germline V gene (reference sequence). Trimming took 3 bases from V and 5 from J; bases not matched to a gene: 20. The CDR3 is 21 residues long. This chain's CDR3 is CASSHGGPAGTSGSWEETQYF. CDR3 sequence (DNA): TGTGCCAGCAGCCACGGGGGCCCGGCCGGGACTAGCGGGAGTTGGGAGGAGACCCAGTACTTC.

This rearrangement joins TRBV28 to TRBJ2-1, with D tentatively TRBD1 (6 bases). The CDR3 is 15 amino acids. Germline V lookup: CDR1 MDHEN, CDR2 SYDVKM. With 1 base removed from V and 2 bases from J, the gap between germline ends came to 9 bases. In DNA, the CDR3 is TGTGCCAGCAGTTTATTAGGACAGACCTACAATGAGCAGTTCTTC. Protein sequence: CASSLLGQTYNEQFF.

The J gene is TRBJ1-2, the V gene TRBV10-3; D is possibly TRBD1 (6 bases). There are 16 residues in the CDR3. Trimming cost V 0 bases and J 1 base, with 12 bases left between them. Germline CDR1 and CDR2: ENHRY and SYGVKD. CDR3 amino acids: CAISESSRGLNYGYTF. CDR3 in DNA: TGTGCCATCAGTGAGTCGTCCAGGGGCCTTAACTATGGCTACACCTTC.

The genes are TRBV5-1 and TRBJ2-1, with D possibly being TRBD1 (5 bases). The CDR3 is made up of 15 amino acids. V lost 3 bases and J lost 9, with 19 bases in between. The germline CDR1 and CDR2 sequences are SGHRS and YFSETQ. The CDR3 DNA reads TGCGCCAGCAGCTCTGACAGCCGGAGTTTAAGTGAGCAGTTCTTC. Protein sequence: CASSSDSRSLSEQFF.

This chain uses TRBV25-1 with TRBJ1-4; 10 bases line up with TRBD1. This CDR3 has 15 amino acids. The trim removed 6 bases at V and 8 bases at J, leaving 9 bases unmatched. Germline loops: CDR1 MGHDK, CDR2 SYGVNS. The CDR3 protein is CASRGTGARGEKLFF. The CDR3 region has the DNA TGTGCCAGCAGGGGGACAGGGGCTCGGGGCGAAAAACTGTTTTTT. Complete variable domain (other parts from reference TRBV25-1 and TRBJ1-4): EADIYQTPRYLVIGTGKKITLECSQTMGHDKMYWYQQDPGMELHLIHYSYGVNSTEKGDLSSESTVSRIRTEHFPLTLESARPSHTSQYLCASRGTGARGEKLFFGSGTQLSVL.

The chain carries TRBV28 and TRBJ2-1; 8 positions agree with TRBD2. The CDR3 is made up of 16 amino acids. Germline CDR1 MDHEN, CDR2 SYDVKM. J gave up 2 bases and V 6 bases, and 9 bases lay outside the gene matches. CDR3 protein: CASSPTAGGTYNEQFF. CDR3 nucleotide sequence: TGTGCCAGCAGCCCTACGGCGGGAGGCACCTACAATGAGCAGTTCTTC.

The rearrangement joins TRBV25-1 to TRBJ2-7, with D hard to call. Germline loops: CDR1 MGHDK, CDR2 SYGVNS. The CDR3 runs 12 residues. The V end was cut by 3 bases, the J end by 6 bases, with 9 bases between. The CDR3 bases are TGTGCCAGCAGTGATGATGGCTTCGAGCAGTACTTC. Protein sequence: CASSDDGFEQYF.

The rearrangement uses TRBV7-9 and TRBJ2-7, with 8 positions matching TRBD1. This CDR3 contains 14 residues. Germline loops: CDR1 SEHNR, CDR2 FQNEAQ (reference sequence). The ends lost 6 bases at V and 5 bases at J; junction bases unmatched: 9. The CDR3 nucleotides read TGTGCCAGCAGAACTGGACAGGGTTGGGACGAGCAGTACTTC. The encoded protein is CASRTGQGWDEQYF.

J is TRBJ1-1 and V is TRBV19; no firm D call. Germline CDR1 is LNHDA and CDR2 is SQIVND (reference sequence). CDR3 length equals 16 residues. The V gene lost 3 bases and the J gene lost 0 bases, with 14 bases spanning the gap. The CDR3 DNA is TGTGCCAGTAGTATCCTGGGTGAGGTGATGAACACTGAAGCTTTCTTT. The encoded protein is CASSILGEVMNTEAFF.

This chain links TRBV3-1 (or the pseudogene TRBV3-2) with TRBJ1-2; 7 bases agree with TRBD1. Looked up from germline, CDR1 is LGHDT and CDR2 is YNNKEL (reference sequence). V trimming: 4 bases; J trimming: 9 bases; junction bases outside the gene matches: 17. The CDR3 sequence is 16 residues long. CDR3 loop: CASSLGWDSRRSSYTF. The CDR3 bases are TGTGCCAGCAGCCTTGGGTGGGACAGCCGGAGATCGAGCTACACCTTC.

The chain couples TRBV23-1 to TRBJ2-7; 12 bases fit TRBD2. TRBV23-1 is known as an ORF, though its function is uncertain. The CDR3 extends over 15 amino acids. V was pared by 4 bases and J by 0 bases, with 1 base of the junction left unmatched. The CDR3 DNA reads TGCGCCAGCAGTCGGACTAGCGGGAACTCCTACGAGCAGTACTTC. Its protein product is CASSRTSGNSYEQYF.

V and J are TRBV11-3 and TRBJ2-3, with TRBD2 identical over 9 bases. Germline V gene data show CDR1 as SGHNT and CDR2 as YENEEA. The CDR3 is 15 residues long. The V segment lost 6 bases and the J segment 0 bases; nucleotides outside the gene matches: 4. CDR3 nucleotides: TGTGCCAGCAGTCTTACTAGCGGGAGCACAGATACGCAGTATTTT. It yields the protein CASSLTSGSTDTQYF.

V is TRBV5-4 and J is TRBJ2-7, with 10 bases fitting TRBD2. With V trimmed by 4 bases and J by 7 bases, 14 bases remained unmatched. Germline V lookup: CDR1 SGHNT, CDR2 YYREEE (reference sequence). This CDR3 region has 16 residues. DNA of the CDR3: TGTGCCAGCAGCCTACCTCCCGGGACTAGCGCTACGGAGCAGTACTTC. This gives the protein CASSLPPGTSATEQYF.

The chain has TRBV11-3 and TRBJ2-1, with 11 bases aligning to TRBD2. Germline V gene data show CDR1 as SGHNT and CDR2 as YENEEA. Trimming cost V 3 bases and J 3 bases; bases outside gene matches: 7. This CDR3 comprises 17 residues. CDR3 coding DNA: TGTGCCAGCAGCTTGGGTTTGACTAGCGGGATCTACAATGAGCAGTTCTTC. Protein: CASSLGLTSGIYNEQFF. Looking up the rest from reference TRBV11-3 and TRBJ2-1 gives the full variable domain: EAGVVQSPRYKIIEKKQPVAFWCNPISGHNTLYWYLQNLGQGPELLIRYENEEAVDDSQLPKDRFSAERLKGVDSTLKIQPAELGDSAVYLCASSLGLTSGIYNEQFFGPGTRLTVL.

The V call is TRBV19, the J call TRBJ1-3; maybe TRBD1 (6 bases). Germline V gives CDR1 LNHDA, CDR2 SQIVND (reference sequence). V lost 4 bases, J lost 0 bases, and 22 bases lay in between. The CDR3 has 19 residues. CDR3 residues: CASSNQPGQSLFSGNTIYF. The CDR3 bases are TGTGCCAGTAGTAATCAACCGGGACAATCCCTTTTCTCTGGAAACACCATATATTTT.

The chain joins TRBV19 to TRBJ2-2; D not certain. Germline CDR1 reads LNHDA; CDR2 reads SQIVND (reference sequence). V shed 7 bases and J shed 3 bases, with 18 bases lying between them. The CDR3 spans 16 residues. The CDR3 spells CASNNFGYRDTGELFF. The DNA of the CDR3 is TGTGCCAGTAATAATTTCGGCTACAGAGACACCGGGGAGCTGTTTTTT.

The chain carries TRBV19 and TRBJ2-7; D is perhaps TRBD1 (5 bases). The CDR3 has 14 residues. CDR1 is LNHDA, CDR2 SQIVND, per germline (reference sequence). Between the trimmed V and J ends, which lost 5 bases and 0 bases, there was a span of 11 bases. The CDR3 DNA sequence: TGTGCCAGTAGTCAAGCAGGGCACTCCTACGAGCAGTACTTC. Protein: CASSQAGHSYEQYF.

This clone was observed a single time. The chain links TRBV30 to TRBJ1-1; D is uncertain. V was cut by 3 bases and J by 0 bases, with 11 bases left in between. The CDR3 length is 14 residues. The germline V gene has CDR1 GTSNPN and CDR2 SVGIG (reference sequence). Here the CDR3 DNA reads TGTGCCTGGAGCGAAAACACGTTGAACACTGAAGCTTTCTTT. Amino acid sequence: CAWSENTLNTEAFF.

The chain couples TRBV5-1 to TRBJ2-1; 9 bases match TRBD1. The CDR3 has 14 amino acids. Germline lookup yields CDR1 SGHRS and CDR2 YFSETQ. The junction had 1 base not matched to a gene; V was cut back by 2 bases and J by 4 bases. CDR3 region: CASSFDRGYNEQFF. The CDR3 nucleotides are TGCGCCAGCAGCTTCGACAGGGGGTACAATGAGCAGTTCTTC. Full variable domain (remainder filled in from reference TRBV5-1 and TRBJ2-1): KAGVTQTPRYLIKTRGQQVTLSCSPISGHRSVSWYQQTPGQGLQFLFEYFSETQRNKGNFPGRFSGRQFSNSRSEMNVSTLELGDSALYLCASSFDRGYNEQFFGPGTRLTVL.